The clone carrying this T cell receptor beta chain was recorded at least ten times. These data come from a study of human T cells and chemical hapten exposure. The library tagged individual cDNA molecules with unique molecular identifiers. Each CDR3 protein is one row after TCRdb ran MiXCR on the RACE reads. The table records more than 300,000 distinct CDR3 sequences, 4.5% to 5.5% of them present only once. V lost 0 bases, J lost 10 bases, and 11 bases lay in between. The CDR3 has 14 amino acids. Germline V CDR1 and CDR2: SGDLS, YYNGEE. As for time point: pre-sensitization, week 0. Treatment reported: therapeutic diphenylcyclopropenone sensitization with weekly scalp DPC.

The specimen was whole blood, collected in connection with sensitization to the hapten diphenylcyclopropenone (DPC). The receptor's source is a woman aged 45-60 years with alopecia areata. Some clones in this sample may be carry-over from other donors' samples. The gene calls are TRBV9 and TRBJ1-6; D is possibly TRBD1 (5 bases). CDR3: CASSVATGGSPLHF. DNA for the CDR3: TGTGCCAGCAGCGTAGCTACAGGTGGCTCACCCCTCCACTTT.